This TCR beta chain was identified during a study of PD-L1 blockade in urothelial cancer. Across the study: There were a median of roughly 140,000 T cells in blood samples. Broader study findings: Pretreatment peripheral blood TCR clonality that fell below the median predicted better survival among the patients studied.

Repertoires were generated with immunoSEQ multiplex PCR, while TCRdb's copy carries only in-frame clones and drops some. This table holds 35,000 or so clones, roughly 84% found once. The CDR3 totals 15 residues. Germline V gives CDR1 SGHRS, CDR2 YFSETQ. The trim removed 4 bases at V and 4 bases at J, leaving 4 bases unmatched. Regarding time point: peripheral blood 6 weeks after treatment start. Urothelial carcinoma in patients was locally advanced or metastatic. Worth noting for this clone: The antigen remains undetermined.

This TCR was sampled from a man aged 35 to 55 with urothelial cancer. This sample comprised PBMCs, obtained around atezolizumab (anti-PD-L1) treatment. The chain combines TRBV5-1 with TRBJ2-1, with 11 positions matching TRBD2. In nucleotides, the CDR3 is TGCGCCAGCAGCGGCGGGACTAGCGGATACAATGAGCAGTTCTTC. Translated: CASSGGTSGYNEQFF. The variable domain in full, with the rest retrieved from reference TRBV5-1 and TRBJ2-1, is KAGVTQTPRYLIKTRGQQVTLSCSPISGHRSVSWYQQTPGQGLQFLFEYFSETQRNKGNFPGRFSGRQFSNSRSEMNVSTLELGDSALYLCASSGGTSGYNEQFFGPGTRLTVL.